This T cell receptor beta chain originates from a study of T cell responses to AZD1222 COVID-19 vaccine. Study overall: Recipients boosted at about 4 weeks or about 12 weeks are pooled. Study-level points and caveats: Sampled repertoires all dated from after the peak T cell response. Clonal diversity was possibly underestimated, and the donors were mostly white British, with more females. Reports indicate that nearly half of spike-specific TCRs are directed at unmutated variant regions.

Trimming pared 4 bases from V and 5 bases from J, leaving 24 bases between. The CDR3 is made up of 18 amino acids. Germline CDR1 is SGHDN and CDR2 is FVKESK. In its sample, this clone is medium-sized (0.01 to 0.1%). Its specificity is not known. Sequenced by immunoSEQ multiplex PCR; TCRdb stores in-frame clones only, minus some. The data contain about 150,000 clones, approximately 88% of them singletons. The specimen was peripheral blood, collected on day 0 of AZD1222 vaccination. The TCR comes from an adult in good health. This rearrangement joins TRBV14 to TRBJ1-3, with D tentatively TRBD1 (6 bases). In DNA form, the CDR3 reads TGTGCCAGCAGCCGAGGATCTGGGCGGGGGGCTGTACGAAACACCATATATTTT. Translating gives CASSRGSGRGAVRNTIYF.